The 10 T cell receptor beta chains below were found in one sample sequenced in a study of control samples from healthy donors and cancer patients. TCRdb's table, derived via immunoSEQ multiplex PCR, lists solely in-frame clones and lacks some. The sample has about 54,000 clones, almost 96% seen once. Specimen: blood. These receptors were collected from a woman younger than 45 in good health.

Only one count was recorded for this clone. V and J are TRBV9 and TRBJ1-3; tentative D call: TRBD1 (6 bases). The CDR3 runs 14 residues. CDR1 and CDR2 (germline): SGDLS, YYNGEE. V lost 3 bases and J lost 1, with 8 bases in between. This CDR3 reads CASSDDRSGNTIYF. The CDR3 DNA follows: TGTGCCAGCAGCGATGACAGGTCTGGAAACACCATATATTTT.

The chain is built from TRBV28 and TRBJ2-1; the match to TRBD1 covers 12 bases. The CDR3 length is 15 residues. The V and J ends lost 7 bases and 4 bases, in that order; junction bases with no gene match: 5. The germline V gene has CDR1 MDHEN and CDR2 SYDVKM. The DNA of the CDR3 is TGTGCCAGCATGGGACAGGGGGCGGGGTACAATGAGCAGTTCTTC. Its translation is CASMGQGAGYNEQFF.

J is TRBJ1-2 and V is TRBV6-5; TRBD1 might be the D (6 bases). V was clipped by 3 bases and J by 4 bases, with 12 bases between them. Germline values: CDR1 MNHEY, CDR2 SVGAGI. This CDR3 contains 14 residues. The CDR3: CASSYEGDGYGYTF. For the CDR3, the DNA is TGTGCCAGCAGTTATGAGGGGGACGGCTATGGCTACACCTTC.

A note on this clone: Germline is not matched at one junction end, which may reflect a read error. The genes are TRBV7-7 and TRBJ2-1; 9 bases line up with TRBD2. The germline V gene has CDR1 SSHAT and CDR2 FNYEAQ (reference sequence). The CDR3 runs to 16 residues. CDR3 protein: CASSSSGRSSYNEQFF. In DNA form, the CDR3 reads TGTGCTAGCAGCAGTAGCGGGAGAAGCTCCTACAATGAGCAGTTCTTC.

V usage is TRBV9 and J usage is TRBJ2-7; maybe TRBD1 (5 bases). The germline V gene has CDR1 SGDLS and CDR2 YYNGEE. V was shortened by 3 bases and J by 0 bases, with 7 bases between the two germline ends. The CDR3 loop spans 13 amino acids. The CDR3 DNA reads as TGTGCCAGCAGCGAGACAGACTCCTACGAGCAGTACTTC. This codes for CASSETDSYEQYF.

The chain carries TRBV7-2 and TRBJ2-5; D is perhaps TRBD2 (5 bases). Germline CDR1 SGHTA, CDR2 FQGNSA. Trimming shortened V by 3 bases and J by 5 bases, and 10 bases separated the two germline ends. CDR3 size: 13 residues. The CDR3, as DNA: TGTGCCAGCAGCTTTGGATCGGGGGAGACCCAGTACTTC. Translated, it gives CASSFGSGETQYF.

The V and J genes are TRBV25-1 and TRBJ1-4; possibly TRBD1 for D (6 bases). Trimming stripped 2 bases from V and 0 bases from J, with 10 bases between. The V gene's germline CDR1 is MGHDK and CDR2 SYGVNS. The CDR3 sequence is 16 residues long. CDR3 protein: CASSELQGSTNEKLFF. The CDR3 DNA reads as TGTGCCAGCAGTGAACTACAGGGTTCAACTAATGAAAAACTGTTTTTT. The variable domain in full, with the rest retrieved from reference TRBV25-1 and TRBJ1-4, is EADIYQTPRYLVIGTGKKITLECSQTMGHDKMYWYQQDPGMELHLIHYSYGVNSTEKGDLSSESTVSRIRTEHFPLTLESARPSHTSQYLCASSELQGSTNEKLFFGSGTQLSVL.

The chain joins TRBV7-6 to TRBJ1-6; no definite D call. Trimming stripped 5 bases from V and 5 bases from J, with 7 bases between. Germline V CDR1 and CDR2: SGHVS, FNYEAQ. The CDR3 covers 13 residues. The CDR3: CASSVVDNSPLHF. The CDR3 coding sequence is TGTGCCAGCAGCGTAGTCGATAATTCACCCCTCCACTTT.

The gene calls are TRBV12-3 or TRBV12-4 and TRBJ1-3, with unresolved D. V was shortened by 7 bases and J by 4 bases, with 11 bases between the two germline ends. The CDR3 runs to 13 residues. The CDR3 nucleotides are TGTGCCAGCACCACCTTAACCGGAAACACCATATATTTT. Translation gives CASTTLTGNTIYF.

The chain uses TRBV20-1 and TRBJ2-7; no reliable D call. CDR1 is DFQATT, CDR2 SNEGSKA, per germline (reference sequence). The CDR3 extends over 11 amino acids. V lost 3 bases and J lost 3, with 6 bases in between. The DNA of the CDR3 is TGCAGTGCTAGGGCCCACTACGAGCAGTACTTC. Residues: CSARAHYEQYF.